This T cell receptor (beta chain) came from a study of OX40 agonist ivuxolimab in advanced cancers. TCRdb's table, derived via immunoSEQ multiplex PCR, lists solely in-frame clones and lacks some. The sample carries just over 90,000 clones, roughly 89% recorded once. Whole-study findings and limits: Clonal expansion in partial responders at 0.1-3.0 mg/kg ranked among the lowest.

With 5 bases clipped from V and 4 bases from J, the junction kept 10 bases outside the gene matches. Germline V gene data show CDR1 as MDHEN and CDR2 as SYDVKM. CDR3 length: 16 amino acids. As concerns this clone: What it binds is not known.

This receptor was taken from an adult with an advanced solid tumor such as melanoma, head and neck, liver or kidney cancer. The chain is built from TRBV28 and TRBJ2-2; 7 nucleotides agree with TRBD2. The sample was CD4+ or CD8+ T cells sorted from blood, taken in a trial of the OX40 agonist ivuxolimab. CDR3 in amino acids: CASSPPAGAITGELFF. In nucleotides, the CDR3 is TGTGCCAGCAGTCCCCCCGCGGGAGCGATCACCGGGGAGCTGTTTTTT.